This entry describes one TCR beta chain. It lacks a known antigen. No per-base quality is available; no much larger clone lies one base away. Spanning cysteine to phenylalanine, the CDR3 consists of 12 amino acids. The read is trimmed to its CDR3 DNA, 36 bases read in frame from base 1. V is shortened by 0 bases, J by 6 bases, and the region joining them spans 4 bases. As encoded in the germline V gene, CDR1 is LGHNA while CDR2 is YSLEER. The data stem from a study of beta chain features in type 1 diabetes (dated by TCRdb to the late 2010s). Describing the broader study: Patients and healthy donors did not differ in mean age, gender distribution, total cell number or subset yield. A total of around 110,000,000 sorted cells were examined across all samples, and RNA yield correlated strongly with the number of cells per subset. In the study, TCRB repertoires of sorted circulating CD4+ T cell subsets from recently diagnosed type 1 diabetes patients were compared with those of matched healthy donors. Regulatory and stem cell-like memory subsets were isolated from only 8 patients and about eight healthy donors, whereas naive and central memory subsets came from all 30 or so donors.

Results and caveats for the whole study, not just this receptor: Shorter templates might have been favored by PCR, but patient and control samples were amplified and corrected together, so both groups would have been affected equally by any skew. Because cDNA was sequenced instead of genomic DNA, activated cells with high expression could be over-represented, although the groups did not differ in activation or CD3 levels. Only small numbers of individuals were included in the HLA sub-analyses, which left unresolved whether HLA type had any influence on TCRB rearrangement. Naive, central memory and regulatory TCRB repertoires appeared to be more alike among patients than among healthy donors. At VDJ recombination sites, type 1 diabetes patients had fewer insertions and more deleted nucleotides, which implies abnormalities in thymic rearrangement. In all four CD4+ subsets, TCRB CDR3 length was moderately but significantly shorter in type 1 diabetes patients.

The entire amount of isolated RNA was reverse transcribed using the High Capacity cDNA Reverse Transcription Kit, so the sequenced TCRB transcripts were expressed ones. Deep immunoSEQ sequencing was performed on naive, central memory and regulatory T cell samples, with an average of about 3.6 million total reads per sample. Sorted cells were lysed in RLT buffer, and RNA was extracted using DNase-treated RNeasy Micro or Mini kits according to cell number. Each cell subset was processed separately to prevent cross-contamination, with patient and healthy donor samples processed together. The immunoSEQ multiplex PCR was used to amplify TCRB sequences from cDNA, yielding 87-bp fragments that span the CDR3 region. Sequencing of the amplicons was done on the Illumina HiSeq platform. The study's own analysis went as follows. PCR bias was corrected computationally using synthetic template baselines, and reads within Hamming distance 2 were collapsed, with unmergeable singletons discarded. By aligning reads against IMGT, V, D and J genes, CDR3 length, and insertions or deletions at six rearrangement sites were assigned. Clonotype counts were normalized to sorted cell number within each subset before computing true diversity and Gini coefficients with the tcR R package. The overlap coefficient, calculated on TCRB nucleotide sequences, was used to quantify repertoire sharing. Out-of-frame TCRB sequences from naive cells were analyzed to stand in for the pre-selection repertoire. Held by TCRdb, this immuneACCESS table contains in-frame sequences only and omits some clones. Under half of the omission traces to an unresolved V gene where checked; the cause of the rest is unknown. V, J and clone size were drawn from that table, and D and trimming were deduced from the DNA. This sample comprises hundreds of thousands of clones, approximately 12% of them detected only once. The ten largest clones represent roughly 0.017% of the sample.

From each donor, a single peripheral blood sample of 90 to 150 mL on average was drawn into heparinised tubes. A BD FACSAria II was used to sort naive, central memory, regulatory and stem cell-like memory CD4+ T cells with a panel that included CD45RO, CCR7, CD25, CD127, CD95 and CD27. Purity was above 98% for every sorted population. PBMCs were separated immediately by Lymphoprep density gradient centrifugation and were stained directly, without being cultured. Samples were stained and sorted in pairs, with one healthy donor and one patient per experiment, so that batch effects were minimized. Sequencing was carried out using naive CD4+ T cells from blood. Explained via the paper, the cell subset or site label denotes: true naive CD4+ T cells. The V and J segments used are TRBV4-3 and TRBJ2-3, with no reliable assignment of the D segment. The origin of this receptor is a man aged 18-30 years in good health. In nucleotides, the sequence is TGCGCCAGCAGCCAAGACAGGGATACGCAGTATTTT. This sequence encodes CASSQDRDTQYF.